This paragraph reports one T cell receptor (beta chain). The data originate from a study of T cell changes during pregnancy in multiple sclerosis. Germline assignment: CDR1 SEHNR and CDR2 FQNEAQ (reference sequence). The CDR3 runs to 14 residues. Trimming took off 0 bases at V and 2 bases at J, with 6 bases between the two ends. Generated by immunoSEQ multiplex PCR, the TCRdb table keeps only in-frame clones and is missing some. The data contain around 72,000 clones, more than 90% of them seen just once; the ten biggest clones take up approximately 2.1%. Sequenced material: peripheral blood, taken in the second trimester of pregnancy. This rearrangement joins TRBV7-9 to TRBJ2-3; D uncertain. The sequence was obtained from a female donor in good health, enrolled as a control in a pregnancy study. As DNA, the CDR3 is TGTGCCAGCAGCTTAGCGGCAACCACAGATACGCAGTATTTT. It yields the protein CASSLAATTDTQYF. Complete variable domain (other parts from reference TRBV7-9 and TRBJ2-3): DTGVSQNPRHKITKRGQNVTFRCDPISEHNRLYWYRQTLGQGPEFLTYFQNEAQLEKSRLLSDRFSAERPKGSFSTLEIQRTEQGDSAMYLCASSLAATTDTQYFGPGTRLTVL.